This T cell receptor beta chain originates from a study of T cell clones after liver transplantation. Study as a whole: In this trial, immunosuppression withdrawal was attempted within 2 years of liver transplant. Study-level results: Post-transplant, graft-donor-reactive CD4 TCRbeta sequences in blood dropped significantly in 5 of 8 subjects. The donor-reactive repertoire was only partly measurable in two subjects, lacking donor cells.

The table came from immunoSEQ multiplex PCR; TCRdb's copy has only in-frame clones and leaves some out. The data contain more than 45,000 clones, 70% of them singletons. Thawed unstimulated PBMCs were FACS-sorted by CD3, CD4 and CD8 into two populations. V was shortened by 6 bases and J by 10 bases, with 21 bases between the two germline ends. From germline, CDR1 is GTSNPN and CDR2 SVGIG (reference sequence). The length of the CDR3 is 14 residues. As for this clone: Its antigen is currently unknown.

The sequencing used CD4+ T cells from blood, collected at the 15-month timepoint. This TCR was sampled from a human patient who received a liver transplant. Some of these T cells may belong to the graft donor. J is TRBJ1-4 and V is TRBV30; TRBD1 is a possible D gene (5 bases). The CDR3, as DNA: TGTGCCTGCCCTTCCGGGTCCAGTGGGGGAAAACTGTTTTTT. Encoded protein: CACPSGSSGGKLFF.